This TCR beta chain was recovered during a study of OX40 agonist ivuxolimab in advanced cancers. The CDR3 spans 15 residues. The V gene lost 2 bases and the J gene lost 8 bases, with 16 bases spanning the gap. In germline, CDR1 is SGHKS, CDR2 YYEKEE (reference sequence). Data came from immunoSEQ multiplex PCR; TCRdb stores just in-frame clones and leaves some out. The data contain approximately 80,000 clones, approximately 85% of them singletons. The sequencing here drew on CD4+ or CD8+ T cells sorted from blood, taken in a trial of the OX40 agonist ivuxolimab. The rearrangement uses TRBV5-5 and TRBJ2-2; perhaps TRBD2 as D (5 bases). The TCR was taken from an adult with an advanced solid tumor such as melanoma, head and neck, liver or kidney cancer. This chain's CDR3 is CASSFRPTVAGELFF. The CDR3 region has the DNA TGTGCCAGCAGCTTTAGGCCAACCGTAGCGGGGGAGCTGTTTTTT.